These 10 T cell receptor beta chains originate from one sample sequenced in a study of T-cell memory formation after mild COVID-19 listed by TCRdb under 2021. Library construction relied on 5' RACE. TCRdb shows the sequencer as Illumina NovaSeq 6000. TCRdb trimmed the raw reads at Q25, called clones with MiXCR and kept productive beta chains. A single entry per CDR3 protein holds the most common genes and DNA from its merged rows. The sample data list approximately 570,000 distinct CDR3 sequences, and roughly 17% of these were observed just once. 12% of the sample goes to the ten largest clones. Sequencing was done on a sample of PBMCs or a T cell subset sorted from them (not recorded which). Receptors were obtained from an adult woman who had mild COVID-19 (a few samples of this study predate the infection). The sample titles of this study are shuffled in the database, so cell type and time point are left out; the donor was told from shared clones.

This clonotype has just a few counts. The V gene is TRBV4-1, the J gene TRBJ2-7, with D tentatively TRBD1 (5 bases). CDR3 size: 14 residues. Trimming left V 1 base short and J 3 bases short, with 10 bases between. Germline CDR1 MGHRA, CDR2 YSYEKL. In DNA, the CDR3 is TGCGCCAGCAGCCAAGCGACAGTTAACTACGAGCAGTACTTC. Protein: CASSQATVNYEQYF.

This clonotype was counted at least ten times. The germline gene is not matched at one end of the junction; a read error may be the cause. J is TRBJ2-7 and V is TRBV13, with D unclear. Germline CDR1 reads PRHDT; CDR2 reads FYEKMQ (reference sequence). The CDR3 extends over 13 amino acids. CDR3 in amino acids: CASSSDGSYEQYF. CDR3 in DNA: TGCGCCAGCAGCTCGGACGGATCCTACGAGCAGTACTTC.

A few counts support this clonotype. The rearrangement uses TRBV27 and TRBJ1-6; 9 nucleotides align to TRBD1. The CDR3 has 14 residues. The V gene end was trimmed by 6 bases and the J gene end by 10 bases; junction bases not matched to a gene: 7. Germline assignment: CDR1 MNHEY and CDR2 SMNVEV (reference sequence). The CDR3 nucleotides are TGTGCCAGCAGCCGGGACAGGGTCCTCTCACCCCTCCACTTT. It encodes CASSRDRVLSPLHF.

This clonotype appeared a few times. The chain couples TRBV23-1 to TRBJ1-5, with TRBD1 as a possible D gene (5 bases). TRBV23-1 is marked as an open reading frame, function uncertain. V gave up 0 bases and J gave up 6 bases, with 12 bases separating them. This CDR3 region has 15 residues. DNA of the CDR3: TGCGCCAGCAGTCAATCGGGGGACGGCGGTCAGCCCCAGCATTTT. It yields the protein CASSQSGDGGQPQHF.

V usage is TRBV6-5 and J usage is TRBJ2-7, with TRBD2 as a possible D gene (5 bases). Germline assignment: CDR1 MNHEY and CDR2 SVGAGI. V was cut by 0 bases and J by 2 bases, with 11 bases left in between. The CDR3 runs to 15 residues. The CDR3 sequence: CASSYSNYGAYEQYF. In nucleotides, the CDR3 is TGTGCCAGCAGTTACTCGAACTACGGGGCCTACGAGCAGTACTTC.

The chain couples TRBV24-1 to TRBJ2-2, with D possibly being TRBD2 (5 bases). The germline CDR1 and CDR2 sequences are KGHDR and SFDVKD. V dropped 6 bases and J dropped 5 bases, with 6 bases sitting between them. The CDR3 extends over 12 amino acids. The CDR3 nucleotides read TGTGCCACCAGTACGGGGACCGGGGAGCTGTTTTTT. This codes for CATSTGTGELFF.

This clonotype was observed a single time. This chain uses TRBV29-1 with TRBJ2-3; D unresolved. The CDR3 runs to 13 residues. Looked up from germline, CDR1 is SQVTM and CDR2 is ANQGSEA. V lost 6 bases to trimming and J lost 2 bases, with 12 bases between them. CDR3: CSVAVWVTDTQYF. CDR3 coding DNA: TGCAGCGTGGCAGTCTGGGTCACAGATACGCAGTATTTT.

This chain links TRBV7-8 with TRBJ2-2, with D tentatively TRBD1 or TRBD2 (5 bases each). Germline lookup yields CDR1 SGHVS and CDR2 FQNEAQ. V dropped 8 bases and J dropped 5 bases, with 15 bases sitting between them. This CDR3 has 14 amino acids. The CDR3 loop is CASPVGGRTGELFF. The CDR3 nucleotides are TGTGCCAGCCCCGTTGGGGGAAGGACCGGGGAGCTGTTTTTT.

The chain links TRBV7-8 to TRBJ1-2; 7 nucleotides line up with TRBD1. V gave up 3 bases and J gave up 4 bases; unmatched junction bases: 8. The CDR3 is 15 residues long. CDR1 SGHVS and CDR2 FQNEAQ come from the germline V gene. The CDR3 DNA sequence: TGTGCCAGCAGCTTGACTTGGGACAGTTTCTATGGCTACACCTTC. This encodes CASSLTWDSFYGYTF.

This clonotype occurred many times. DNA for the CDR3: TGCAGTGCTAGGATGGGACAGGGGTTGTCAGAGACCCAGTACTTC. Translating it yields CSARMGQGLSETQYF. The gene calls are TRBV20-1 and TRBJ2-5; 10 bases align to TRBD1. This CDR3 is 15 amino acids long. Per the germline V gene, CDR1 is DFQATT and CDR2 is SNEGSKA (reference sequence). V shed 3 bases and J 4 bases; nucleotides not matched to a gene: 8.